This paragraph covers one T cell receptor beta chain sequence. This entry belongs to a study of PD-L1 blockade in urothelial cancer. Study in general: Atezolizumab, begun by patients in about 2014, was given at 1,200 mg intravenously every 3 weeks.

Measured with immunoSEQ multiplex PCR; TCRdb has only the in-frame clones, and not every one. The table has more than 50,000 clones, roughly 87% seen once. The specimen comprised PBMCs, sampled around atezolizumab (anti-PD-L1) treatment. The sequence came from a man aged 70-80 years with urothelial cancer.

As DNA, the CDR3 is TGTGCCAGCAGCTCGGGACTAGCGTCTACCTACGAGCAGTACTTC. It codes for CASSSGLASTYEQYF. The chain is built from TRBV5-5 and TRBJ2-7; 10 bases line up with TRBD2. This CDR3 contains 15 residues. CDR1 is SGHKS and CDR2 is YYEKEE in the germline V gene (reference sequence). Germline trimming cut 3 bases from V and 2 bases from J; bases unmatched to any gene: 5.